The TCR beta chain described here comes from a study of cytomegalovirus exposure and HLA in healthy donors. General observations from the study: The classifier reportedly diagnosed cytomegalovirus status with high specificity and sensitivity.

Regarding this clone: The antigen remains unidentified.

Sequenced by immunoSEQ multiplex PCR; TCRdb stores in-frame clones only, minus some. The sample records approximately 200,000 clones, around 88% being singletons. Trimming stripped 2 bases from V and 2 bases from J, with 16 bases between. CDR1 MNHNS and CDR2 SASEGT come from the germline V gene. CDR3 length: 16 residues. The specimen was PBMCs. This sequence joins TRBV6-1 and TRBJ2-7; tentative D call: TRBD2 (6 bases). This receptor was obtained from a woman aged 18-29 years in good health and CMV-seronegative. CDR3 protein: CASSELYSGHTYEQYF. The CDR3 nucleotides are TGTGCCAGCAGTGAACTGTATAGCGGTCACACCTACGAGCAGTACTTC.